This T cell receptor beta chain was profiled in a study of blood T cell repertoires in COVID-19. Study-level background: From the United States, Italy and Spain came samples of acute and convalescent COVID-19.

Per the original methods: Amplifying reference gene primers gave estimates of nucleated cell counts. Here immunoSEQ multiplex PCR was the method, and the copy in TCRdb shows in-frame clones only, minus some. V, J and clone size are those of that table, while D and trimming were read from the DNA. The repertoire has 150,000 to 200,000 clones, approximately 83% of them found once; the top ten carry around 7%. Germline-derived CDR1 and CDR2 are LGHNA and YNFKEQ. The CDR3 totals 16 residues. The ends lost 0 bases at V and 3 bases at J; junction bases unmatched: 4. Patients at the Seattle site were enrolled during active infection and followed longitudinally.

The specimen sequenced was peripheral blood. The TCR sequence derives from a woman aged 35 to 49 with COVID-19, enrolled during active disease. The J gene is TRBJ2-1, the V gene TRBV4-2; 8 bases are shared with TRBD1. CDR3: CASSQEAGGSYNEQFF. Here the CDR3 DNA reads TGTGCCAGCAGCCAAGAAGCAGGGGGCAGCTACAATGAGCAGTTCTTC.